These 8 T cell receptor beta chains came from one sample sequenced in a study of blood T cell repertoires in COVID-19. This table comes from immunoSEQ multiplex PCR, and its TCRdb copy is limited to in-frame clones, with some not included. The sample lists approximately 190,000 clones, about 88% occurring once. Sequenced material: peripheral blood. The receptor set was obtained from a man aged 30-40 years with active or convalescent COVID-19.

The rearrangement links TRBV7-2 to TRBJ2-7; TRBD1 is a possible D gene (5 bases). V lost 3 bases and J lost 3, with 15 bases in between. The CDR3 loop spans 15 amino acids. Germline-derived CDR1 and CDR2 are SGHTA and FQGNSA. CDR3 sequence: CASSFQGGLFYEQYF. The CDR3 DNA reads as TGTGCCAGCAGCTTTCAGGGTGGTCTGTTCTACGAGCAGTACTTC.

A single count supports this clone. The V and J genes are TRBV6-5 and TRBJ1-4, with TRBD1 as a possible D gene (6 bases). V was cut by 11 bases and J by 0 bases, with 16 bases left in between. This CDR3 has 15 residues. From germline, CDR1 is MNHEY and CDR2 SVGAGI. The CDR3 here is CACRTADATNEKLFF. CDR3 bases: TGTGCCTGCCGGACAGCAGACGCAACTAATGAAAAACTGTTTTTT.

The gene calls are TRBV5-6 and TRBJ1-5; 9 nucleotides agree with TRBD1. Germline V gene data show CDR1 as SGHDT and CDR2 as YYEEEE. After removal of 3 bases from V and 6 bases from J, the junction contained 7 bases not matched to a gene. The CDR3 sequence is 15 residues long. CDR3 protein: CASSSGQGPRQPQHF. The CDR3 DNA is TGTGCCAGCAGCTCGGGACAGGGCCCCCGTCAGCCCCAGCATTTT.

The rearrangement joins TRBV6-5 to TRBJ2-1; TRBD1 is a possible D gene (6 bases). From germline, CDR1 is MNHEY and CDR2 SVGAGI. V gave up 0 bases and J gave up 4 bases, with 10 bases separating them. There are 15 residues in the CDR3. CDR3: CASSYSQGRYNEQFF. The CDR3 DNA sequence: TGTGCCAGCAGTTACTCCCAGGGGCGATACAATGAGCAGTTCTTC.

The CDR3 loop is CAWSGLGGGQPQHF. In nucleotides, the CDR3 is TGTGCCTGGAGTGGGCTGGGAGGCGGGCAGCCCCAGCATTTT. The chain joins TRBV30 to TRBJ1-5; D gene ambiguous. The germline V gene encodes CDR1 GTSNPN and CDR2 SVGIG (reference sequence). This CDR3 has 14 amino acids. Trimming removed 1 base from V and 7 bases from J, with 14 bases in between.

This chain connects TRBV29-1 to TRBJ1-2; possible D gene TRBD1, 5 bases. Trimming removed 7 bases at V and 5 bases at J, with 26 bases between. The CDR3 runs 16 residues. Germline V gives CDR1 SQVTM, CDR2 ANQGSEA. The CDR3 is CSATTGQGLLEYGYTF. CDR3 nucleotide sequence: TGCAGCGCCACCACCGGGCAGGGCCTATTGGAGTATGGCTACACCTTC.

The V and J genes are TRBV19 and TRBJ2-3; 8 bases line up with TRBD1. The junction had 10 bases not matched to a gene; V was cut back by 4 bases and J by 1 base. The germline V gene encodes CDR1 LNHDA and CDR2 SQIVND (reference sequence). The CDR3 covers 17 residues. Here the CDR3 reads CASSRKKPGQGTDTQYF. The CDR3 DNA follows: TGTGCCAGTAGTAGAAAGAAACCGGGACAGGGCACAGATACGCAGTATTTT.

The count of this clone is one. This rearrangement joins TRBV5-1 to TRBJ1-1, with 8 bases lining up with TRBD1. Germline V gene sequence: CDR1 SGHRS, CDR2 YFSETQ. The CDR3 sequence is 16 residues long. With 4 bases clipped from V and 1 base from J, the junction kept 9 bases outside the gene matches. The CDR3 sequence: CASSRQGATANTEAFF. The CDR3 bases are TGCGCCAGCAGCCGTCAGGGGGCTACTGCGAACACTGAAGCTTTCTTT.